This is a list of T cell receptor beta chains from one sample in a study of blood T cell repertoires in COVID-19. Profiled with immunoSEQ multiplex PCR; TCRdb holds only in-frame clones, not every one. The repertoire holds under 350,000 clones, with 80% to 90% as singletons. The sequenced sample was PBMCs or T cells enriched from blood (not recorded which). The receptors come from a woman between 40 and 50 years old with acute COVID-19. The CDR3 runs from the conserved cysteine through the conserved F or W. Fields, in order: J gene, clone size, D gene, V gene, CDR3 length, CDR3 protein, CDR3 DNA. D genes are given only for firm matches. A clone size is listed for some rows: how often the clone was seen (once, few, many), or a class if it is expanded.

J: TRBJ2-7
size: -
D: -
V: TRBV20-1
length: 15
CDR3: CSASGGSGRLGEQYF
DNA: TGCAGTGCTAGTGGTGGGTCAGGGAGACTAGGCGAGCAGTACTTC

J: TRBJ1-5
size: -
D: TRBD1
V: TRBV2
length: 17
CDR3: CASKTDRGLRSNQPQHF
DNA: TGTGCCAGCAAGACGGACAGGGGGCTTAGGAGCAATCAGCCCCAGCATTTT

J: TRBJ1-3
size: -
D: -
V: TRBV19
length: 18
CDR3: CASSIGWDTKDLANTIYF
DNA: TGTGCCAGTAGTATTGGTTGGGACACCAAAGACCTCGCTAACACCATATATTTT

J: TRBJ1-2
size: -
D: -
V: TRBV28
length: 15
CDR3: CASSLPDDRNYGYTF
DNA: TGTGCCAGCAGTTTACCGGACGACAGGAACTATGGCTACACCTTC

J: TRBJ1-1
size: -
D: TRBD1
V: TRBV11-2
length: 15
CDR3: CASSTTGTGNTEAFF
DNA: TGTGCCAGCAGCACGACCGGGACAGGGAACACTGAAGCTTTCTTT

J: TRBJ2-7
size: -
D: -
V: TRBV5-4
length: 16
CDR3: CASSWTPIGGSYEQYF
DNA: TGTGCCAGCAGCTGGACCCCCATAGGGGGCTCCTACGAGCAGTACTTC

J: TRBJ1-6
size: few
D: TRBD1
V: TRBV7-2
length: 15
CDR3: CASSRGQGGFSPLHF
DNA: TGTGCCAGCAGCCGGGGACAGGGAGGTTTTTCACCCCTCCACTTT

J: TRBJ1-1
size: -
D: -
V: TRBV28
length: 13
CDR3: CASSHRWDTEAFF
DNA: TGTGCCAGCAGTCACAGATGGGACACTGAAGCTTTCTTT

J: TRBJ2-4
size: -
D: -
V: TRBV10-1
length: 18
CDR3: CASGGIGDPRGAKNIQYF
DNA: TGCGCCAGCGGGGGGATAGGTGACCCACGCGGAGCCAAAAACATTCAGTACTTC

J: TRBJ2-1
size: -
D: -
V: TRBV6-4
length: 13
CDR3: CASSDSDNNEQFF
DNA: TGTGCCAGCAGTGACTCGGACAACAATGAGCAGTTCTTC

J: TRBJ1-5
size: -
D: TRBD1
V: TRBV2
length: 20
CDR3: CASRALTGQGSLALDQPQHF
DNA: TGTGCCAGCAGGGCGTTAACGGGACAGGGGTCCCTAGCCCTTGATCAGCCCCAGCATTTT

J: TRBJ1-1
size: -
D: TRBD1
V: TRBV5-6
length: 16
CDR3: CASTGQGKNMNTEAFF
DNA: TGTGCCAGCACCGGACAGGGGAAGAATATGAACACTGAAGCTTTCTTT

J: TRBJ1-2
size: -
D: -
V: TRBV9
length: 14
CDR3: CASSVGQQPYGYTF
DNA: TGTGCCAGCAGCGTAGGACAGCAGCCCTATGGCTACACCTTC

J: TRBJ1-5
size: -
D: -
V: TRBV28
length: 15
CDR3: CASSLSGVGNQPQHF
DNA: TGTGCCAGCAGTTTATCCGGGGTGGGCAATCAGCCCCAGCATTTT

J: TRBJ1-1
size: -
D: -
V: TRBV9
length: 16
CDR3: CASSVAVSGSDAEAFF
DNA: TGTGCCAGCAGCGTAGCGGTTTCAGGGTCGGACGCTGAAGCTTTCTTT

J: TRBJ1-5
size: few
D: -
V: TRBV6-2/TRBV6-3
length: 16
CDR3: CASSYRTGSQNQPQHF
DNA: TGTGCCAGCAGTTACAGAACCGGGTCGCAAAATCAGCCCCAGCATTTT

J: TRBJ1-5
size: -
D: -
V: TRBV4-1
length: 14
CDR3: CASSQPRSNQPQHF
DNA: TGCGCCAGCAGCCAACCCCGTAGCAATCAGCCCCAGCATTTT

J: TRBJ1-4
size: -
D: TRBD1
V: TRBV6-1
length: 15
CDR3: CASSELGQGIRRLFF
DNA: TGTGCCAGCAGTGAACTGGGACAGGGTATTCGAAGACTGTTTTTT

J: TRBJ2-2
size: -
D: TRBD2
V: TRBV5-1
length: 18
CDR3: CASGGLAGGLGNTGELFF
DNA: TGCGCCAGCGGCGGACTAGCGGGAGGCCTTGGGAACACCGGGGAGCTGTTTTTT

J: TRBJ2-7
size: -
D: -
V: TRBV7-9
length: 12
CDR3: CASSSDTVEQYF
DNA: TGTGCCAGCAGTTCGGACACTGTCGAGCAGTACTTC

J: TRBJ2-7
size: few
D: -
V: TRBV11-2
length: 12
CDR3: CASSRGFYEQYF
DNA: TGTGCCAGCAGCCGGGGATTCTACGAGCAGTACTTC

J: TRBJ1-1
size: -
D: -
V: TRBV7-3
length: 15
CDR3: CASSKSGDRYTEAFF
DNA: TGTGCCAGCAGCAAATCTGGCGACAGATACACTGAAGCTTTCTTT

J: TRBJ1-6
size: -
D: -
V: TRBV28
length: 14
CDR3: CASSGGRFNSPLHF
DNA: TGTGCCAGCAGTGGGGGGAGGTTCAATTCACCCCTCCACTTT

J: TRBJ1-6
size: -
D: TRBD1
V: TRBV10-2
length: 19
CDR3: CASSRTDTSGTGGNSPLHF
DNA: TGCGCCAGCAGCCGCACAGATACGTCCGGGACAGGGGGTAATTCACCCCTCCACTTT

J: TRBJ2-3
size: -
D: -
V: TRBV18
length: 11
CDR3: CASSNTDTQYF
DNA: TGTGCCAGCTCCAACACAGATACGCAGTATTTT

J: TRBJ1-1
size: -
D: -
V: TRBV14
length: 17
CDR3: CASSRKPPGKMNTEAFF
DNA: TGTGCCAGCAGCCGAAAACCCCCAGGGAAAATGAACACTGAAGCTTTCTTT

J: TRBJ2-2
size: -
D: -
V: TRBV7-3
length: 13
CDR3: CASSFSSTGELFF
DNA: TGTGCCAGCAGCTTTTCATCAACCGGGGAGCTGTTTTTT

J: TRBJ2-7
size: -
D: TRBD2
V: TRBV27
length: 16
CDR3: CASSLSGQAGSYEQYF
DNA: TGTGCCAGCAGTTTATCGGGGCAAGCGGGATCCTACGAGCAGTACTTC

J: TRBJ1-4
size: -
D: TRBD1
V: TRBV27
length: 14
CDR3: CASSWRQGNEKLFF
DNA: TGTGCCAGCAGTTGGAGACAGGGTAATGAAAAACTGTTTTTT

J: TRBJ1-5
size: -
D: -
V: TRBV19
length: 17
CDR3: CASSPRTGGISNQPQHF
DNA: TGTGCCAGTAGTCCCCGTACAGGAGGGATAAGCAATCAGCCCCAGCATTTT

J: TRBJ1-1
size: -
D: -
V: TRBV27
length: 16
CDR3: CASSPTPQQRGTEAFF
DNA: TGTGCCAGCAGTCCTACCCCGCAACAGAGAGGGACTGAAGCTTTCTTT

J: TRBJ2-1
size: once
D: -
V: TRBV4-3
length: 14
CDR3: CASSQVVKSNEQFF
DNA: TGCGCCAGCAGCCAAGTAGTCAAGTCTAATGAGCAGTTCTTC

J: TRBJ1-2
size: -
D: -
V: TRBV15
length: 13
CDR3: CASSGGANYGYTF
DNA: TGTGCCTCCTCCGGGGGGGCGAACTATGGCTACACCTTC

J: TRBJ1-2
size: -
D: TRBD1
V: TRBV4-2
length: 15
CDR3: CASSQEFQGAYGYTF
DNA: TGTGCCAGCAGCCAAGAGTTCCAGGGGGCATATGGCTACACCTTC

J: TRBJ1-6
size: -
D: -
V: TRBV6-5
length: 13
CDR3: CASSYRGGSPLHF
DNA: TGTGCCAGCAGTTACAGGGGGGGTTCACCCCTCCACTTT

J: TRBJ2-6
size: -
D: -
V: TRBV4-1
length: 14
CDR3: CASSPRTGANVLTF
DNA: TGCGCCAGCAGCCCCCGTACTGGGGCCAACGTCCTGACTTTC

J: TRBJ1-3
size: few
D: -
V: TRBV7-9
length: 15
CDR3: CASSLGGASGNTIYF
DNA: TGTGCCAGCAGCTTGGGGGGAGCATCTGGAAACACCATATATTTT

J: TRBJ2-7
size: -
D: -
V: TRBV6-5
length: 13
CDR3: CASSPGSRYEQYF
DNA: TGTGCCAGCAGTCCAGGCAGCCGGTACGAGCAGTACTTC

J: TRBJ1-5
size: -
D: -
V: TRBV4-2
length: 15
CDR3: CASSRDGGGNQPQHF
DNA: TGTGCCAGCAGCCGGGATGGGGGGGGCAATCAGCCCCAGCATTTT

J: TRBJ2-1
size: -
D: -
V: TRBV20-1
length: 14
CDR3: CSASNSGSINEQFF
DNA: TGCAGTGCTAGTAACAGCGGGTCCATCAATGAGCAGTTCTTC